This T cell receptor beta chain derives from a study of T cells in Graves' hyperthyroidism and ophthalmopathy. Points from the study as a whole: The blood repertoire included most of the expanded thyroid clonotypes above 0.001.

V lost 4 bases to trimming and J lost 0 bases, with 13 bases between them. The CDR3 runs 17 residues. Germline-derived CDR1 and CDR2 are MNHEY and SVGEGT. RNA transcripts gave rise to amplified TCR beta CDR3 regions. HTBI primers were employed in a first-round RT-PCR of the TCR CDR3. TCRdb redid the calling of the multiplex PCR reads with MiXCR, one entry per CDR3 protein. The table records approximately 430,000 distinct CDR3 sequences, around 16% of them present only once. Regarding this clonotype: Antigen: not known.

The chain has TRBV6-2 or TRBV6-3 and TRBJ1-6, with D unresolved. This sequence was found in a woman aged 18-29 years with Graves' hyperthyroidism. Material: blood. The chain's CDR3 is CASSFVDSNSYNSPLHF. For the CDR3, the DNA is TGTGCCAGCAGTTTTGTGGATAGCAACTCCTATAATTCACCCCTCCACTTT.